This TCR beta chain was sequenced for a study of T cell repertoires in cytomegalovirus infection. Study outcomes and limitations: HLA-C-restricted CMV-specific TCR beta clonotypes prevailed in the ex vivo response.

A single record per CDR3 protein comes from TCRdb applying MiXCR to the reads. This sample has fewer than 700,000 distinct CDR3 sequences, with roughly 24% found just once. With respect to this clonotype: Its antigen remains unidentified.

The receptor was derived from a human donor in good health (CMV status not recorded). Some clones in this sample may be carry-over from other donors' samples. Material: CD8+ T cells from PBMCs.

This chain's CDR3 is CSVAGTAEAFF. CDR3 in DNA: TGCAGCGTCGCCGGGACAGCTGAAGCTTTCTTT. The rearrangement joins TRBV29-1 to TRBJ1-1; 7 bases map to TRBD1. The CDR3 sequence is 11 residues long. Germline assignment: CDR1 SQVTM and CDR2 ANQGSEA. The ends lost 6 bases at V and 6 bases at J; junction bases unmatched: 4.